The table lists the clone carrying this TCR beta chain with many counts. This sample is drawn from a study of blood T cell repertoires in COVID-19. In the study overall: COVID-19 samples collected from the United States, Italy and Spain covered acute and convalescent phases. Sources were T cells, B-cell-depleted T cells, or PBMCs; the material itself was cDNA or gDNA.

The study drew participants aged roughly 18 to 95 years from some 25 US areas. Cohorts were determined from participant-reported clinical history. The germline V and J ends were trimmed by 0 bases and 4 bases, with 10 bases remaining between them. Germline-derived CDR1 and CDR2 are GTSNPN and SVGIG (reference sequence). This CDR3 is 14 amino acids long. Sequenced by immunoSEQ multiplex PCR; TCRdb stores in-frame clones only, minus some. Counted here are 150,000 to 200,000 clones, roughly 82% occurring once; the ten biggest clones make up 4.5% to 6.5%. Sequencing was done on a sample of PBMCs or T cells enriched from blood (not recorded which). This sequence was found in an older woman with acute COVID-19. The rearrangement uses TRBV30 and TRBJ1-5; perhaps TRBD1 as D (5 bases). Here the CDR3 DNA reads TGTGCCTGGAGTGTAGGGCAGGGTAATCAGCCCCAGCATTTT. Amino acids: CAWSVGQGNQPQHF.